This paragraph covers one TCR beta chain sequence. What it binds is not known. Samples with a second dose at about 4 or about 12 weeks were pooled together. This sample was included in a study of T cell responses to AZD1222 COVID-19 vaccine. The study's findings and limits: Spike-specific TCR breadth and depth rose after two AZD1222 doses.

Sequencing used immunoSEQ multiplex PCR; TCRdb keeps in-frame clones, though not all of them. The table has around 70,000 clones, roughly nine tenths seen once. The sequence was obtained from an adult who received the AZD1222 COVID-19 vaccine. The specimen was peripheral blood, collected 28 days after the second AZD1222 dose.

CDR3 sequence reads: CASSLEVQPYEQYF. In DNA form, the CDR3 reads TGTGCCAGCAGCTTAGAAGTACAGCCCTACGAGCAGTACTTC. This chain connects TRBV7-8 to TRBJ2-7; no definite D call. There are 14 residues in the CDR3. CDR1 is SGHVS, CDR2 FQNEAQ, per germline. Deletions cut 1 base from V and 2 bases from J, with 9 bases between.